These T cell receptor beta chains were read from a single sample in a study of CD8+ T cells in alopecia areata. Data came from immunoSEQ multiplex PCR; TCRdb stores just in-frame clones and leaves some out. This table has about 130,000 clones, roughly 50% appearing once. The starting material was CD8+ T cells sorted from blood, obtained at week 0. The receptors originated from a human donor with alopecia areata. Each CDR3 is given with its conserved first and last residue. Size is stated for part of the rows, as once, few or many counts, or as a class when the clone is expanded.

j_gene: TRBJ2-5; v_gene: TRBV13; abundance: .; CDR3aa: CASSLSRGGQYF
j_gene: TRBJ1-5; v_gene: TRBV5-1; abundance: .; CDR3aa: CASSLAGFDNQPQHF
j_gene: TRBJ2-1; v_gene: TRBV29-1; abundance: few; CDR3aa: CSALAGGFNEQFF
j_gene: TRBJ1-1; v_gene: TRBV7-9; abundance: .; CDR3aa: CASSWTGSGTEAFF
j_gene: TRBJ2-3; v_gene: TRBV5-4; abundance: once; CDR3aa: CASSLAPGHSGTDTQYF
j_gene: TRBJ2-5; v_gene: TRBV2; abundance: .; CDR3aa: CAGDDRVQETQYF
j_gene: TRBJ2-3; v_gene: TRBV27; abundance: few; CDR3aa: CASSLGGGSTDTQYF
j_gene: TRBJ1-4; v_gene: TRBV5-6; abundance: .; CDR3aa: CASSSFLEGTAPNEKLFF
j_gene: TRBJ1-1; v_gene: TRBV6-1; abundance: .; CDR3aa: CASSLLRGSGTEAFF
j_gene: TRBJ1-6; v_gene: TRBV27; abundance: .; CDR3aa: CASSGDRGNYNSPLHF
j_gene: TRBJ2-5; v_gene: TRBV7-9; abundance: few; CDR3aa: CASSPGSGGVQETQYF
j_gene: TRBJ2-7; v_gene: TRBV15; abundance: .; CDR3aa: CATSGWDRVDSYEQYF
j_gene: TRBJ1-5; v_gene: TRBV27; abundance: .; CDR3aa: CASSLGGTNQPQHF
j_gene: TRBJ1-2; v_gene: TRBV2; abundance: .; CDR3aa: CASSPRQALNYGYTF
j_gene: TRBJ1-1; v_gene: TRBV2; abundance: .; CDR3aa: CASNPSAKWREAFF
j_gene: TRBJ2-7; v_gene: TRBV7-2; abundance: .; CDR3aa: CASSLGRPQGMSYEQYF
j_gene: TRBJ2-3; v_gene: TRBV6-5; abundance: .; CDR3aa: CASSYSSGEYTDTQYF
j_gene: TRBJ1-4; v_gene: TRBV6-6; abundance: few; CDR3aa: CASSSVGATNEKLFF
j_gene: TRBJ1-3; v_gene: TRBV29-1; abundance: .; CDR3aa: CSVSKGAGNTIYF
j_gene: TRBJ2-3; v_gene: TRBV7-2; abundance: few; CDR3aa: CASSLGGSVGPDTQYF
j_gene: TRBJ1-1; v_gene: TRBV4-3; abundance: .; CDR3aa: CASSQVGDTEAFF
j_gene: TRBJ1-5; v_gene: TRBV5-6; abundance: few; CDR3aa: CASSLGDNQPQHF
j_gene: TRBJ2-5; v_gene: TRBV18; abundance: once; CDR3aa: CASSPWPSQETQYF
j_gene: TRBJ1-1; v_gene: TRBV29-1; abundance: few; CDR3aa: CSVTGVSEAFF
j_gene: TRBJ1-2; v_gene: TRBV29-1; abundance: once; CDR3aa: CSVDDSPNYGYTF
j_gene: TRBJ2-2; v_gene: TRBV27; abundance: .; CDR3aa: CASSRETANTGELFF
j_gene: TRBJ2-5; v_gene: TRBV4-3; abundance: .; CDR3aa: CASSQERGGGAETQYF
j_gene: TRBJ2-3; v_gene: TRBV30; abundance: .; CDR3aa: CAWSTSTSGRQYF
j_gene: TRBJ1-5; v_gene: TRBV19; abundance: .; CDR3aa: CASSIPGNNQPQHF
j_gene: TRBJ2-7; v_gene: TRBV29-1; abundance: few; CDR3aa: CSAMTDSYEQYF
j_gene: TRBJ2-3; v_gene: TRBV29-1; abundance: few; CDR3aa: CSVEVEGPQYF
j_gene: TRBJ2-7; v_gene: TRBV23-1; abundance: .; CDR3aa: CASSPENSEIYEQYF
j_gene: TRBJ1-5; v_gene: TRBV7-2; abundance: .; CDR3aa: CASSFGEGPQHF
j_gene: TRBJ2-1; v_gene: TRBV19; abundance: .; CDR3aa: CASCSGYNEQFF
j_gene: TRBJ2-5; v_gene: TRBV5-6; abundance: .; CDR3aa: CASSWTSRDQETQYF
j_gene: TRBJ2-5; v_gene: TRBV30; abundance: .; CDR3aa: CAWSDSGGPRETQYF
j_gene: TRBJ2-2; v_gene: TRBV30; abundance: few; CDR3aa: CAWSVGLRGHTGELFF
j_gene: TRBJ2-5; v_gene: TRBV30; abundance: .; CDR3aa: CAWSAPTETQYF
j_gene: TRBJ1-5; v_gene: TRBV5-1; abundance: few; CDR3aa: CASSLAGIPDQPQHF
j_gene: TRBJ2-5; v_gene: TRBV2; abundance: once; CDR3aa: CASSELVSLQETQYF
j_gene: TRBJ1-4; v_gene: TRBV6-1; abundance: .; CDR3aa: CASRNRANEKLFF
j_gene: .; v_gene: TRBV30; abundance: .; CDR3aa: CAWRWQGGEQYF
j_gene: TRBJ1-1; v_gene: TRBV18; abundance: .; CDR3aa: CASSPPSGGAGEGAFF
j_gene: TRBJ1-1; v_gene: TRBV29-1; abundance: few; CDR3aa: CSVVEESGAFF
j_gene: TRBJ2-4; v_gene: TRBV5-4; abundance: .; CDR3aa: CASSENRGGLNIQYF
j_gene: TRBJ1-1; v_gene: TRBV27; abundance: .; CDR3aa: CASSLLTGRGTEAFF
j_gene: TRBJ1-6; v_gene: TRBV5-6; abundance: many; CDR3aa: CASSEENAPLHF
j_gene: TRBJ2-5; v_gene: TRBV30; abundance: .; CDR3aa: CAWMKGRGRQTQYF
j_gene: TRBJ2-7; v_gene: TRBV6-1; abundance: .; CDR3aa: CASSEAVLGISAYEQYF
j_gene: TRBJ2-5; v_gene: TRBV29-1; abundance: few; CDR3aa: CSVGGPGQETQYF
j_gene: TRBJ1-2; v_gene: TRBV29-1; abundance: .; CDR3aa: CSVHRQGSYGYTF
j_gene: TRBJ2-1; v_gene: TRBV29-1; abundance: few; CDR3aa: CSVEGRVGTPYNEQFF
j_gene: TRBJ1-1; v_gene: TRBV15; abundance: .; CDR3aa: CATSRGRGGGAEAFF